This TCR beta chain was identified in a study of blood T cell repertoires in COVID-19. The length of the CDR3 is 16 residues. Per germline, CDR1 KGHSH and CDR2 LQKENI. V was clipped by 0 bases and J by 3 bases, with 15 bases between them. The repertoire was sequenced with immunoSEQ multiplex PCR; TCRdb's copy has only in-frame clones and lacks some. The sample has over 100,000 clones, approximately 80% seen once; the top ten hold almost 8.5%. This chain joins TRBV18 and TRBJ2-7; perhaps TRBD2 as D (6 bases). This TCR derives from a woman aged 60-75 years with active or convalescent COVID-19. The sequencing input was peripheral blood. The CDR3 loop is CASSPPEGGGVYEQYF. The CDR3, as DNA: TGTGCCAGCTCACCACCCGAAGGTGGCGGGGTCTACGAGCAGTACTTC.